The 31 T cell receptor beta chains listed next were all sequenced from one sample in a study of cytomegalovirus exposure and HLA in healthy donors. PCR used 60 Vbeta primers and 13 Jbeta primers. The method was immunoSEQ multiplex PCR; TCRdb's version includes in-frame clones alone and lacks a portion of them. The sample records 100,000 to 140,000 clones, around four fifths being singletons. Sample: PBMCs. These receptors all stem from a man aged 25 to 45 in good health and CMV-seronegative.

The gene calls are TRBV28 and TRBJ1-3; no clear D gene. This CDR3 region has 15 residues. Trimming took off 5 bases at V and 4 bases at J, with 15 bases between the two ends. Germline V gene sequence: CDR1 MDHEN, CDR2 SYDVKM. CDR3 DNA sequence: TGTGCCAGCAGTCCGTCCTCGGGGTTCGGAAACACCATATATTTT. Amino acid sequence: CASSPSSGFGNTIYF. The variable domain in full, with the rest retrieved from reference TRBV28 and TRBJ1-3, is DVKVTQSSRYLVKRTGEKVFLECVQDMDHENMFWYRQDPGLGLRLIYFSYDVKMKEKGDIPEGYSVSREKKERFSLILESASTNQTSMYLCASSPSSGFGNTIYFGEGSWLTVV.

The chain recombines TRBV6-4 with TRBJ1-1; D possibly corresponds to TRBD1 (5 bases). This CDR3 is built from 16 residues. Trimming cost V 3 bases and J 1 base, with 15 bases left between them. Germline CDR1 MRHNA, CDR2 SNTAGT. The CDR3, as DNA: TGTGCCAGCAGTGAAGAAGCAGGGTTAACGAACACTGAAGCTTTCTTT. This encodes CASSEEAGLTNTEAFF.

The chain is built from TRBV7-2 and TRBJ2-5, with D maybe TRBD2 (6 bases). The germline V gene encodes CDR1 SGHTA and CDR2 FQGNSA. The CDR3 spans 14 residues. With 7 bases removed from V and 1 base from J, the gap between germline ends came to 13 bases. The DNA for the CDR3 is TGTGCCAGCACACGGTGGCGGGGCCAAGAGACCCAGTACTTC. It codes for CASTRWRGQETQYF.

This chain uses TRBV2 with TRBJ1-5; possible D gene TRBD1, 6 bases. Germline V CDR1 and CDR2: SNHLY, FYNNEI. The CDR3 has 15 amino acids. Deletions cut 5 bases from V and 2 bases from J, with 13 bases between. Written as DNA, the CDR3 is TGTGCCAGCAGTATACAGGGCAGAGGCAATCAGCCCCAGCATTTT. It yields the protein CASSIQGRGNQPQHF. The complete variable domain, with remaining parts taken from reference TRBV2 and TRBJ1-5, reads EPEVTQTPSHQVTQMGQEVILRCVPISNHLYFYWYRQILGQKVEFLVSFYNNEISEKSEIFDDQFSVERPDGSNFTLKIRSTKLEDSAMYFCASSIQGRGNQPQHFGDGTRLSIL.

This chain connects TRBV7-6 to TRBJ2-7; D gene ambiguous. Germline CDR1 and CDR2: SGHVS and FNYEAQ. CDR3 size: 16 residues. V dropped 5 bases and J dropped 2 bases, with 19 bases sitting between them. CDR3 loop: CASSPRPRNEAYEQYF. Here the CDR3 DNA reads TGTGCCAGCAGCCCTCGACCAAGGAACGAGGCCTACGAGCAGTACTTC.

The chain links TRBV29-1 to TRBJ1-1, with no clear D. Between the trimmed V and J ends, which lost 3 bases and 4 bases, there was a span of 15 bases. This CDR3 is built from 14 residues. The germline V gene encodes CDR1 SQVTM and CDR2 ANQGSEA. The CDR3 sequence: CSVEKSIAGTEAFF. For the CDR3, the DNA is TGCAGCGTTGAGAAAAGCATTGCGGGCACTGAAGCTTTCTTT. Looking up the rest from reference TRBV29-1 and TRBJ1-1 gives the full variable domain: SAVISQKPSRDICQRGTSLTIQCQVDSQVTMMFWYRQQPGQSLTLIATANQGSEATYESGFVIDKFPISRPNLTFSTLTVSNMSPEDSSIYLCSVEKSIAGTEAFFGQGTRLTVV.

This clone was seen a single time. The genes are TRBV6-1 and TRBJ1-1; 11 bases are a match to TRBD1. Losses at the gene ends were 7 bases for V and 1 base for J; bases not matched to a gene: 5. CDR1 MNHNS and CDR2 SASEGT come from the germline V gene. This CDR3 is built from 15 residues. For the CDR3, the DNA is TGTGCCAGCATGGAAGGGACAGGGGGGAACACTGAAGCTTTCTTT. Translation: CASMEGTGGNTEAFF.

V gene TRBV5-1 combines with J gene TRBJ2-3; D perhaps matches TRBD2 (6 bases). The CDR3 is made up of 17 amino acids. Trimming cost V 0 bases and J 2 bases, with 16 bases left between them. Germline V gene lookup returns CDR1 SGHRS and CDR2 YFSETQ. In nucleotides, the CDR3 is TGCGCCAGCAGCTTGGTGGCTAGCGTTCCACACACAGATACGCAGTATTTT. This sequence encodes CASSLVASVPHTDTQYF.

About this clone itself: A read error may produce the germline difference seen at one junction end. The chain couples TRBV7-8 to TRBJ1-2; TRBD1 aligns across 9 bases. CDR1 is SGHVS, CDR2 FQNEAQ, per germline. CDR3 length: 16 amino acids. The CDR3 DNA reads as TGTGCCAGCAGCTTGGCGACAGGGGGTTCTAACTATGGCTACCCCTTC. Protein sequence: CASSLATGGSNYGYPF.

J is TRBJ2-3 and V is TRBV7-9; D is unresolved. The CDR3 runs 14 residues. CDR1 and CDR2 (germline): SEHNR, FQNEAQ (reference sequence). The ends were cut back, 1 base at V and 4 bases at J, with 9 bases in the middle. CDR3: CASSLERYSDTQYF. Here the CDR3 DNA reads TGTGCCAGCAGCTTAGAGAGGTACTCAGATACGCAGTATTTT.

The genes are TRBV5-4 and TRBJ2-3; 9 positions agree with TRBD1. Germline V gives CDR1 SGHNT, CDR2 YYREEE (reference sequence). The CDR3 is made up of 16 amino acids. The V gene end was trimmed by 4 bases and the J gene end by 0 bases; junction bases not matched to a gene: 6. This CDR3 reads CASSRTGAGSTDTQYF. The CDR3 DNA sequence: TGTGCCAGCAGCCGGACAGGGGCTGGAAGCACAGATACGCAGTATTTT. The variable domain in full, completed from reference TRBV5-4 and TRBJ2-3, reads ETGVTQSPTHLIKTRGQQVTLRCSSQSGHNTVSWYQQALGQGPQFIFQYYREEENGRGNFPPRFSGLQFPNYSSELNVNALELDDSALYLCASSRTGAGSTDTQYFGPGTRLTVL.

This chain connects TRBV7-2 to TRBJ1-6; 9 bases agree with TRBD1. Germline CDR1 SGHTA, CDR2 FQGNSA. This CDR3 comprises 15 residues. The V and J ends lost 6 bases and 10 bases, in that order; junction bases with no gene match: 10. DNA of the CDR3: TGTGCCAGCAGGAAAGTGGGACAGGGACAATCACCCCTCCACTTT. It encodes CASRKVGQGQSPLHF.

This clone has just a few counts. The CDR3 DNA is TGTGCCAGCAGTTTGGCGGGGTTGGATCAGCCCCAGCATTTT. Its protein product is CASSLAGLDQPQHF. This chain uses TRBV27 with TRBJ1-5; no clear D. CDR1 and CDR2 from the germline V gene are MNHEY and SMNVEV (reference sequence). V was shortened by 3 bases and J by 5 bases, with 11 bases between the two germline ends. There are 14 residues in the CDR3.

The CDR3 sequence: CASSILGSVDEQYF. CDR3 DNA: TGTGCCAGCAGCATTCTTGGGAGCGTCGACGAGCAGTACTTC. This chain joins TRBV7-9 and TRBJ2-7, with D perhaps TRBD2 (5 bases). The CDR3 consists of 14 residues. V lost 5 bases to trimming and J lost 5 bases, with 16 bases between them. Germline CDR1 reads SEHNR; CDR2 reads FQNEAQ (reference sequence).

The chain recombines TRBV11-2 with TRBJ2-1, with 12 bases that match TRBD2. From germline, CDR1 is SGHAT and CDR2 FQNNGV. V was pared by 5 bases and J by 8 bases, with 7 bases of the junction left unmatched. CDR3 length equals 15 residues. Here the CDR3 reads CASSPTSGRLYEQFF. DNA for the CDR3: TGTGCCAGCAGCCCAACTAGCGGGAGGTTGTATGAGCAGTTCTTC.

Remarks on this clone: The same CDR3 can be traced to other DNA sequences in this sample. This chain joins TRBV7-8 and TRBJ2-1; 9 bases align to TRBD2. Germline lookup yields CDR1 SGHVS and CDR2 FQNEAQ. The CDR3 runs to 15 residues. With V trimmed by 1 base and J by 7 bases, 5 bases remained unmatched. The CDR3 bases are TGTGCCAGCAGCTTAGTTGCGGGAGGGAGTAATGAGCAGTTCTTC. Protein sequence: CASSLVAGGSNEQFF.

CDR3: CAWRQGNTIYF. In DNA form, the CDR3 reads TGTGCCTGGAGACAGGGGAACACCATATATTTT. This chain connects TRBV30 to TRBJ1-3; 7 bases line up with TRBD1. Germline CDR1 reads GTSNPN; CDR2 reads SVGIG (reference sequence). CDR3 length equals 11 residues. The V gene end was trimmed by 3 bases and the J gene end by 7 bases; junction bases not matched to a gene: 0.

There are a few counts of this clone. The chain employs TRBV5-1 and TRBJ2-6, with D maybe TRBD1 (5 bases). CDR1 and CDR2 (germline): SGHRS, YFSETQ. The CDR3 is 16 residues long. V was shortened by 0 bases and J by 4 bases, with 11 bases between the two germline ends. The CDR3 sequence is CASSLEGSGGANVLTF. DNA for the CDR3: TGCGCCAGCAGCTTGGAGGGGTCTGGGGGGGCCAACGTCCTGACTTTC.

In its sample, this clone was seen a few times. This rearrangement joins TRBV5-1 to TRBJ2-7; 9 bases are shared with TRBD2. Germline V gives CDR1 SGHRS, CDR2 YFSETQ. Trimming removed 2 bases from V and 3 bases from J; junction bases left unmatched: 3. This CDR3 is 14 amino acids long. In DNA, the CDR3 is TGCGCCAGCAGCTTAGATAGCGGGGGCTACGAGCAGTACTTC. As protein: CASSLDSGGYEQYF.

J is TRBJ1-2 and V is TRBV30; D is ambiguous. Germline V lookup: CDR1 GTSNPN, CDR2 SVGIG (reference sequence). CDR3 length: 11 amino acids. V lost 3 bases to trimming and J lost 9 bases, with 11 bases between them. As DNA, the CDR3 is TGTGCCTGGAGCTACCGGGAGAGCTACACCTTC. Protein product: CAWSYRESYTF.

V and J are TRBV29-1 and TRBJ2-3; TRBD1 matches at 8 bases. Germline values: CDR1 SQVTM, CDR2 ANQGSEA. Trimming cost V 7 bases and J 1 base; bases outside gene matches: 19. The CDR3 has 18 amino acids. The CDR3 sequence: CSGFSRGRGRLGTDTQYF. The CDR3 region has the DNA TGCAGCGGCTTCTCGCGGGGCAGGGGGCGATTGGGCACAGATACGCAGTATTTT.

The gene calls are TRBV28 and TRBJ2-3; TRBD2 agrees at 13 bases. CDR3 size: 14 residues. With V trimmed by 8 bases and J by 4 bases, 3 bases remained unmatched. Germline V CDR1 and CDR2: MDHEN, SYDVKM. The CDR3 bases are TGTGCCAGCGGACTAGCGGGAGTGGCAGATACGCAGTATTTT. Amino acids: CASGLAGVADTQYF.

V usage is TRBV2 and J usage is TRBJ2-1; 14 bases are a match to TRBD2. CDR1 and CDR2 from the germline V gene are SNHLY and FYNNEI. This CDR3 is 16 amino acids long. Trimming cost V 8 bases and J 8 bases; bases outside gene matches: 11. DNA of the CDR3: TGTGCCAGCTGCGGACTAGCGGGGGGTTTAAGTGATGAGCAGTTCTTC. Residues: CASCGLAGGLSDEQFF.

The chain combines TRBV6-1 with TRBJ2-1, with D possibly matching TRBD2 (5 bases). Germline CDR1 reads MNHNS; CDR2 reads SASEGT. This CDR3 has 16 amino acids. Trimming removed 0 bases from V and 4 bases from J, with 13 bases in between. The CDR3 DNA is TGTGCCAGCAGTGAAGCCGGGGATAGGATATACAATGAGCAGTTCTTC. Its protein product is CASSEAGDRIYNEQFF.

The CDR3 DNA follows: TGCGCCAGCAGCTTGGGGAGTGGAGAGACCCAGTACTTC. This codes for CASSLGSGETQYF. The chain has TRBV5-1 and TRBJ2-5; no reliable D call. Between the trimmed V and J ends, which lost 0 bases and 4 bases, there was a span of 7 bases. The CDR3 is 13 amino acids. Germline-derived CDR1 and CDR2 are SGHRS and YFSETQ. The full variable domain, completed using reference TRBV5-1 and TRBJ2-5, is KAGVTQTPRYLIKTRGQQVTLSCSPISGHRSVSWYQQTPGQGLQFLFEYFSETQRNKGNFPGRFSGRQFSNSRSEMNVSTLELGDSALYLCASSLGSGETQYFGPGTRLLVL.

In this sample, this clone turned up a few times. The V and J genes are TRBV28 and TRBJ1-1; TRBD1 matches 9 bases. V was pared by 5 bases and J by 11 bases, with 12 bases of the junction left unmatched. The CDR3 sequence is 14 residues long. The germline V gene has CDR1 MDHEN and CDR2 SYDVKM. The CDR3 nucleotides read TGTGCCAGCAGTCCACCGGGACAGGGTTTCTCGGCTTTCTTT. Encoded protein: CASSPPGQGFSAFF.

The chain uses TRBV27 and TRBJ1-5, with 11 nucleotides matching TRBD1. Per germline, CDR1 MNHEY and CDR2 SMNVEV (reference sequence). The ends lost 0 bases at V and 7 bases at J; junction bases unmatched: 8. CDR3 length equals 17 residues. CDR3 in amino acids: CASSLSSLRTGGQPQHF. CDR3 nucleotide sequence: TGTGCCAGCAGTTTATCTTCCCTGAGGACAGGGGGCCAGCCCCAGCATTTT.

The chain combines TRBV30 with TRBJ1-1; D ambiguous. This CDR3 is built from 14 residues. Germline V lookup: CDR1 GTSNPN, CDR2 SVGIG (reference sequence). V lost 4 bases, J lost 0 bases, and 12 bases lay in between. In DNA form, the CDR3 reads TGTGCCTGGATACAGCTGGGTATGAACACTGAAGCTTTCTTT. It encodes CAWIQLGMNTEAFF.

V and J are TRBV6-4 and TRBJ2-1; 8 positions match TRBD2. The V and J ends lost 2 bases and 4 bases, in that order; junction bases with no gene match: 4. There are 15 residues in the CDR3. CDR1 and CDR2 (germline): MRHNA, SNTAGT. Written as DNA, the CDR3 is TGTGCCAGCAGTGACGAAACTAGCGGTTACAATGAGCAGTTCTTC. Translation gives CASSDETSGYNEQFF.

J is TRBJ2-5 and V is TRBV28; 15 nucleotides line up with TRBD2. This CDR3 is built from 15 residues. CDR1 is MDHEN, CDR2 SYDVKM, per germline. After removal of 2 bases from V and 7 bases from J, the junction contained 2 bases not matched to a gene. The CDR3, as DNA: TGTGCCAGCAGTTTAGGGGGACTAGCGGGGGGGACCCAGTACTTC. This gives the protein CASSLGGLAGGTQYF.

The chain employs TRBV2 and TRBJ2-3; maybe TRBD1 (5 bases). The V gene's germline CDR1 is SNHLY and CDR2 FYNNEI. Trimming shortened V by 8 bases and J by 10 bases, and 13 bases separated the two germline ends. This CDR3 has 11 residues. CDR3 sequence reads: CASGARAAQYF. The CDR3 DNA follows: TGTGCCAGCGGGGCTAGGGCGGCGCAGTATTTT.